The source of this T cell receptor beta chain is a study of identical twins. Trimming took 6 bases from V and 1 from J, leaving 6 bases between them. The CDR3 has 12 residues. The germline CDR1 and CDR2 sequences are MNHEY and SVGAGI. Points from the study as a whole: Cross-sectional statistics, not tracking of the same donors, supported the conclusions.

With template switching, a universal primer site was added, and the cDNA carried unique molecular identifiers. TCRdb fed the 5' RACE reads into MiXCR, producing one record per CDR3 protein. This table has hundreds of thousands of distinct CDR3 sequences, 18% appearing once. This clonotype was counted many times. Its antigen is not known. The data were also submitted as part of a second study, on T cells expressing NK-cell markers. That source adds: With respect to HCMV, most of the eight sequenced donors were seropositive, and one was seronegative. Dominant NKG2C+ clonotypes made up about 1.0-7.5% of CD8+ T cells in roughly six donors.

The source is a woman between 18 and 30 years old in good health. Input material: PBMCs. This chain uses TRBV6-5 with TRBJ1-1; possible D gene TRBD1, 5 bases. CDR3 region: CASSDRNTEAFF. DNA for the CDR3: TGTGCCAGCAGCGACAGGAACACTGAAGCTTTCTTT.